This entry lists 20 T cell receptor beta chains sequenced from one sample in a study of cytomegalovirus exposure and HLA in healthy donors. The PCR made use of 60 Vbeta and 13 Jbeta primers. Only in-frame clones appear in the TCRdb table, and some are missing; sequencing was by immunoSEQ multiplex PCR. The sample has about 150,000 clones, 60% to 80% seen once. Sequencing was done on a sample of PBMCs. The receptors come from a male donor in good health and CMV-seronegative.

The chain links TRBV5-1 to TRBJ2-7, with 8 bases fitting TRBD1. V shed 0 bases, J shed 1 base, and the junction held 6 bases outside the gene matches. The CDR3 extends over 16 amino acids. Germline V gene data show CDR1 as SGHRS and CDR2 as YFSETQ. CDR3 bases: TGCGCCAGCAGCTTGGCCCCAGGACAGGGTTCCTACGAGCAGTACTTC. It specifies CASSLAPGQGSYEQYF.

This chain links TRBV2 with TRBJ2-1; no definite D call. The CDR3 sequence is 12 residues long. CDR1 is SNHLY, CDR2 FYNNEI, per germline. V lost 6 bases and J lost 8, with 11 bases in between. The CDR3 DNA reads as TGTGCCAGCAGCGTAGAGGCCTATGAGCAGTTCTTC. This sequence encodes CASSVEAYEQFF.

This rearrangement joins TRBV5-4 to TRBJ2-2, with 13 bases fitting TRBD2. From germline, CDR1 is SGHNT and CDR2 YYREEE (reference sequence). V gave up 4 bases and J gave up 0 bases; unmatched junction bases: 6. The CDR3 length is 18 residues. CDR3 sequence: CASSPGTSGTTNTGELFF. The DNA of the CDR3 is TGTGCCAGCAGCCCGGGGACTAGCGGGACCACGAACACCGGGGAGCTGTTTTTT.

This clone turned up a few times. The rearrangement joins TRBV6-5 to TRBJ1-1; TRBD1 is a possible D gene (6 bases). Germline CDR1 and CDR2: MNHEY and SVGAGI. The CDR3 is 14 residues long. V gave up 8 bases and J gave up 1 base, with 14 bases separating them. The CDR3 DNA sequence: TGTGCCAGCCTAAACAGGGCGGCGAACACTGAAGCTTTCTTT. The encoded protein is CASLNRAANTEAFF.

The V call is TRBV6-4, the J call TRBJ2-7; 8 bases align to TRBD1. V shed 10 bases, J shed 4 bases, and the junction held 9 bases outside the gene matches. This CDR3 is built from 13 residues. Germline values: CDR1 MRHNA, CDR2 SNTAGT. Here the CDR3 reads CATLGQACYEQYF. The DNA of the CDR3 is TGTGCCACCTTGGGACAGGCATGTTACGAGCAGTACTTC.

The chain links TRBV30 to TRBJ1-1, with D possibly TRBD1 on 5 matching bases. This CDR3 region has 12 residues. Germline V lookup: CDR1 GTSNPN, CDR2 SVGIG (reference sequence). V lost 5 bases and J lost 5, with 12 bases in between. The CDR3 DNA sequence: TGTGCCTGGGGGGGGTTCGGGACTGAAGCTTTCTTT. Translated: CAWGGFGTEAFF.

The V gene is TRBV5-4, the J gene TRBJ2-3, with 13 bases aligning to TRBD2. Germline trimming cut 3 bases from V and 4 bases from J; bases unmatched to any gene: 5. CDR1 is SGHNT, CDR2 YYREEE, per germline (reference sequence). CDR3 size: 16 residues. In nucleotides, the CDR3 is TGTGCCAGCAGCTCAACTAGCGGGGGGGTGTCAGATACGCAGTATTTT. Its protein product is CASSSTSGGVSDTQYF. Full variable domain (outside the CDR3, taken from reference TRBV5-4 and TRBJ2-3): ETGVTQSPTHLIKTRGQQVTLRCSSQSGHNTVSWYQQALGQGPQFIFQYYREEENGRGNFPPRFSGLQFPNYSSELNVNALELDDSALYLCASSSTSGGVSDTQYFGPGTRLTVL.

CDR3 sequence: CASHGTSGGMVETQYF. The DNA of the CDR3 is TGCGCCAGCCACGGGACTAGCGGGGGGATGGTGGAGACCCAGTACTTC. This chain connects TRBV5-1 to TRBJ2-5, with TRBD2 matching over 15 bases. V was clipped by 7 bases and J by 5 bases; unmatched bases: 9. CDR3 size: 16 residues. Germline CDR1 SGHRS, CDR2 YFSETQ.

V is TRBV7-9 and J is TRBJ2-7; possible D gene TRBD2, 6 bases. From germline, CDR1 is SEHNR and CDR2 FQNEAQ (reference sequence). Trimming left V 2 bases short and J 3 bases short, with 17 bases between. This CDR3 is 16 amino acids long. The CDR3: CASSLFGGSQDYEQYF. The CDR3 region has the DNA TGTGCCAGCAGCTTATTCGGGGGTTCCCAAGACTACGAGCAGTACTTC.

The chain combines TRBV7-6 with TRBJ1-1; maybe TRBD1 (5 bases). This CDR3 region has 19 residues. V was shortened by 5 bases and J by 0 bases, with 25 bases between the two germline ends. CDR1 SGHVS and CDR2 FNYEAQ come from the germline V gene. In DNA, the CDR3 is TGTGCCAGCAGCACCCGGGGAGGGGCGGACATGGGATTGAACACTGAAGCTTTCTTT. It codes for CASSTRGGADMGLNTEAFF. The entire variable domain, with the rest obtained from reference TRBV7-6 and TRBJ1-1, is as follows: GAGVSQSPRYKVTKRGQDVALRCDPISGHVSLYWYRQALGQGPEFLTYFNYEAQQDKSGLPNDRFSAERPEGSISTLTIQRTEQRDSAMYRCASSTRGGADMGLNTEAFFGQGTRLTVV.

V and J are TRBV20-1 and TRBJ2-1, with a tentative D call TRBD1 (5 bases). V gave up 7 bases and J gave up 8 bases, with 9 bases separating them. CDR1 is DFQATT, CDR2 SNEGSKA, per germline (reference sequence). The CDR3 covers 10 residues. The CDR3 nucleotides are TGCAGTGGGGGCACGGATGAGCAGTTCTTC. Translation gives CSGGTDEQFF.

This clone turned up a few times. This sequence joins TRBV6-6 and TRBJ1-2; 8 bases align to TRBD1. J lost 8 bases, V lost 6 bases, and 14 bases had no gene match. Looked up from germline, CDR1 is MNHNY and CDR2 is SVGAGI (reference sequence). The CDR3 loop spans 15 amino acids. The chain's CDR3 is CASSHTIGQGGGYTF. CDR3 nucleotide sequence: TGTGCCAGCAGCCACACTATCGGACAGGGTGGGGGCTACACCTTC.

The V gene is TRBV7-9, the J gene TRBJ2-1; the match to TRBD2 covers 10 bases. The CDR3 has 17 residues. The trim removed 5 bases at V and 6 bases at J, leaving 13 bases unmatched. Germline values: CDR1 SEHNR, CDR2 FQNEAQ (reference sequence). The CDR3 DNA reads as TGTGCCAGCAGCCCTACTCCCGCGACTAGCGGGTCCAATGAGCAGTTCTTC. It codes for CASSPTPATSGSNEQFF. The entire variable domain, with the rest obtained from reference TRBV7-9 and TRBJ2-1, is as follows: DTGVSQNPRHKITKRGQNVTFRCDPISEHNRLYWYRQTLGQGPEFLTYFQNEAQLEKSRLLSDRFSAERPKGSFSTLEIQRTEQGDSAMYLCASSPTPATSGSNEQFFGPGTRLTVL.

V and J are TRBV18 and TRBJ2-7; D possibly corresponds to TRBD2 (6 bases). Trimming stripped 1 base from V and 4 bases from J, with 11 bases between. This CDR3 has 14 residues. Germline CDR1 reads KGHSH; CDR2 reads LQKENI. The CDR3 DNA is TGTGCCAGCTCACCACGGGGGGTCGAGTACGAGCAGTACTTC. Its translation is CASSPRGVEYEQYF.

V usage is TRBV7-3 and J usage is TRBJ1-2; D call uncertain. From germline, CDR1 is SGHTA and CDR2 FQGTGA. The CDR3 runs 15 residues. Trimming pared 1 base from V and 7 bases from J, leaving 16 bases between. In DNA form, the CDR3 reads TGTGCCAGCAGCTTAAATGGAGGGATGCTGTCTGGCTACACCTTC. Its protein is CASSLNGGMLSGYTF.

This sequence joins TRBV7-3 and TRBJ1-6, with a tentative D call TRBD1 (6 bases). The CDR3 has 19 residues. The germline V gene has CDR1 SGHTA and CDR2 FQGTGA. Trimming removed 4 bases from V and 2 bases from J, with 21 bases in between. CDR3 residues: CASSSLISGVTPYNSPLHF. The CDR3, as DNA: TGTGCCAGCAGCTCCTTGATATCAGGGGTCACACCCTATAATTCACCCCTCCACTTT.

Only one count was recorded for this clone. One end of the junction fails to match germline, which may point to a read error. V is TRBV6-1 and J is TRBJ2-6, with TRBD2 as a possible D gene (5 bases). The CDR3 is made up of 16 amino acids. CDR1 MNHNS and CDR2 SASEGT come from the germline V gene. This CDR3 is CVSSEGRGSGANVLTF. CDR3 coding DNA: TGTGTCAGCAGTGAAGGTCGGGGATCTGGGGCCAACGTCCTGACTTTC.

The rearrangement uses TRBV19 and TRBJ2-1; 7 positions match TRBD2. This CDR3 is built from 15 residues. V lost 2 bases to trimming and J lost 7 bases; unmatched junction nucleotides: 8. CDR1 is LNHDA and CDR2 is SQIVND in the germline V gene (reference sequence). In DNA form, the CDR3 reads TGTGCCAGTAGTATATCAGCGGGATATAATAATGAGCAGTTCTTC. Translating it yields CASSISAGYNNEQFF.

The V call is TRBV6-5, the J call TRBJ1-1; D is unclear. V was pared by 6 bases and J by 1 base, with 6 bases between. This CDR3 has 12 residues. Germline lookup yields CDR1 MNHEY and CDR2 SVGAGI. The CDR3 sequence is CASRKQNTEAFF. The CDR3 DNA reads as TGTGCCAGCAGGAAACAGAACACTGAAGCTTTCTTT.

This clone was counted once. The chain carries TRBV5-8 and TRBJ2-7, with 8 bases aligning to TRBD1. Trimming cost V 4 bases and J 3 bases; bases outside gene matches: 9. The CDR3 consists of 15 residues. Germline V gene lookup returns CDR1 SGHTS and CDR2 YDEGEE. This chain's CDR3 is CASSKGQAVVYEQYF. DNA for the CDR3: TGTGCCAGCAGCAAGGGACAGGCGGTCGTCTACGAGCAGTACTTC.